These 11 T cell receptor beta chains were sequenced from one sample in a study of blood T cell repertoires in COVID-19. Using immunoSEQ multiplex PCR, the repertoire was profiled, and TCRdb retains in-frame clones only, with some absent. Of 440,000 or so clones listed, around 91% are singletons. Sequenced material: peripheral blood. These receptors were collected from a woman aged 40 to 49 with COVID-19, enrolled during active disease.

The chain is built from TRBV4-3 and TRBJ2-4; D call uncertain. The germline CDR1 and CDR2 sequences are LGHNA and YSLEER. V dropped 1 base and J dropped 0 bases, with 7 bases sitting between them. The CDR3 has 15 residues. CDR3 sequence reads: CASSQGLLAKNIQYF. CDR3 in DNA: TGCGCCAGCAGCCAAGGACTGCTAGCCAAAAACATTCAGTACTTC.

J is TRBJ2-3 and V is TRBV5-1, with TRBD2 as a possible D gene (5 bases). Trimming stripped 0 bases from V and 2 bases from J, with 10 bases between. The CDR3 length is 15 residues. Germline lookup yields CDR1 SGHRS and CDR2 YFSETQ. CDR3 nucleotides: TGCGCCAGCAGCTTGGCCCCCGGGGTCACAGATACGCAGTATTTT. This gives the protein CASSLAPGVTDTQYF.

The V call is TRBV24-1, the J call TRBJ1-1; TRBD1 matches 7 bases. CDR1 KGHDR and CDR2 SFDVKD come from the germline V gene. V lost 9 bases, J lost 7 bases, and 13 bases stayed unmatched. The CDR3 runs 14 residues. DNA of the CDR3: TGTGCCACCGTAAACAGGGGAAGGCTAAATGAAGCTTTCTTT. This gives the protein CATVNRGRLNEAFF.

Concerning this clone itself: Other DNA sequences from this sample encode an identical CDR3 as well. This chain links TRBV30 with TRBJ1-1; unclear D gene. V lost 3 bases and J lost 2, with 10 bases in between. Germline V CDR1 and CDR2: GTSNPN, SVGIG (reference sequence). The CDR3 extends over 13 amino acids. The CDR3, as DNA: TGTGCCTGGAGGGGCAGACCCAACACTGAAGCTTTCTTT. Translation: CAWRGRPNTEAFF.

The chain uses TRBV11-2 and TRBJ1-5; TRBD1 aligns across 8 bases. V lost 5 bases and J lost 0; bases outside the gene matches: 9. Germline V gene sequence: CDR1 SGHAT, CDR2 FQNNGV. This CDR3 spans 17 amino acids. Here the CDR3 DNA reads TGTGCCAGCAGCCCTGGGACAGGCAACTATAGCAATCAGCCCCAGCATTTT. Protein product: CASSPGTGNYSNQPQHF.

The chain links TRBV28 to TRBJ1-2, with D perhaps TRBD1 (6 bases). V was clipped by 8 bases and J by 0 bases, with 7 bases between them. CDR3 length equals 12 residues. Germline CDR1 MDHEN, CDR2 SYDVKM. DNA of the CDR3: TGTGCCAGCGGACAGCCTAACTATGGCTACACCTTC. As protein: CASGQPNYGYTF.

This clone appeared a few times. CDR3 DNA sequence: TGTGCCAGCAGTTTAGTAGGGGCCTACGAGCAGTACTTC. This codes for CASSLVGAYEQYF. This chain links TRBV12-3 or TRBV12-4 with TRBJ2-7; tentative D call: TRBD1 (5 bases). The germline V and J ends were trimmed by 1 base and 2 bases, with 6 bases remaining between them. CDR3 length: 13 amino acids.

The chain combines TRBV28 with TRBJ2-4, with 13 bases that match TRBD2. CDR1 is MDHEN and CDR2 is SYDVKM in the germline V gene. Unmatched junction bases numbered 12, after V lost 4 bases and J lost 9 bases. The CDR3 runs to 17 residues. The CDR3 loop reads CASSSYSGLAGDVIQYF. The CDR3 DNA reads as TGTGCCAGCAGTTCCTACAGCGGACTAGCGGGAGATGTCATTCAGTACTTC.

V is TRBV29-1 and J is TRBJ2-4, with 14 bases identical to TRBD2. The CDR3 has 18 amino acids. Germline V CDR1 and CDR2: SQVTM, ANQGSEA. The V gene end was trimmed by 6 bases and the J gene end by 9 bases; junction bases not matched to a gene: 19. CDR3 nucleotides: TGCAGCGTGGACGGACAGGGGACTAGCGGGAGATCCGCCCGCATTCAGTACTTC. The encoded protein is CSVDGQGTSGRSARIQYF.

V usage is TRBV4-1 and J usage is TRBJ2-4, with a weak D call TRBD1 (6 bases). The ends were cut back, 2 bases at V and 2 bases at J, with 13 bases in the middle. Germline V gene data show CDR1 as MGHRA and CDR2 as YSYEKL. This CDR3 region has 16 residues. Written as DNA, the CDR3 is TGCGCCAGCAGCCAAACCCTACAGGGTTCCAAAAACATTCAGTACTTC. Amino acids: CASSQTLQGSKNIQYF.

This chain joins TRBV19 and TRBJ2-7, with D perhaps TRBD2 (5 bases). This CDR3 comprises 15 residues. The V gene lost 3 bases and the J gene lost 3 bases, with 15 bases spanning the gap. Germline V lookup: CDR1 LNHDA, CDR2 SQIVND (reference sequence). CDR3 region: CASSMEVTSLYEQYF. The CDR3 DNA is TGTGCCAGTAGTATGGAGGTTACTTCCCTCTACGAGCAGTACTTC.